The entry that follows covers one TCR beta chain sequence. Its antigen is not identified. The V and J ends lost 4 bases and 5 bases respectively, with 10 bases between them. The V gene's germline CDR1 is MNHEY and CDR2 SVGAGI. CDR3 length equals 13 residues. The data are from a study of blood T cells in healthy people across ages. Points from the study as a whole: The study found more naive CD4+ cells and higher diversity in long-lived than aged donors.

Using a J-beta primer mix together with a sample-barcoded 5' primer, a second PCR was run for roughly 7 to 11 cycles. TCRdb analysed the 5' RACE reads with MiXCR anew, one entry per CDR3 protein. The sample contains over 750,000 distinct CDR3 sequences, 25% of which appear only once. These data are also associated with another study on T cells of mothers and their children.

The sequence came from a boy younger than 18 in good health. The chain couples TRBV6-5 to TRBJ2-3; weak D call: TRBD2 (6 bases). The sequenced sample was blood. This chain's CDR3 is CASSLMEGDTQYF. The CDR3 DNA is TGTGCCAGCAGTTTGATGGAGGGAGATACGCAGTATTTT.